One and the same sample provided the 21 T cell receptor beta chains below, sequenced in a study of T cell repertoires in cytomegalovirus infection. Antigen specificity for these receptors is unknown. MiXCR was run by TCRdb on the reads, yielding one entry per CDR3 protein. The sample includes 300,000 to 400,000 distinct CDR3 sequences, 20% to 25% of them seen just once. Sequenced here: cultured PBMCs, sampled from culture after CMV antigen stimulation. The source of these receptors is a human donor in good health (CMV status not recorded). Some clones in this sample may be carry-over from other donors' samples.

This chain links TRBV18 with TRBJ2-6; D gene ambiguous. The V gene lost 6 bases and the J gene lost 3 bases, with 9 bases spanning the gap. CDR1 is KGHSH and CDR2 is LQKENI in the germline V gene. The CDR3 runs to 14 residues. In DNA, the CDR3 is TGTGCCAGCTCCGATTCTCTTGGGGCCAACGTCCTGACTTTC. This translates into CASSDSLGANVLTF.

This clonotype appeared a few times. The chain has TRBV20-1 and TRBJ2-5, with D perhaps TRBD1 or TRBD2 (5 bases each). Trimming cost V 6 bases and J 1 base, with 18 bases left between them. The CDR3 consists of 15 residues. Germline lookup yields CDR1 DFQATT and CDR2 SNEGSKA (reference sequence). The CDR3 is CSAPRGAALQETQYF. The CDR3 nucleotides read TGCAGTGCCCCAAGGGGAGCGGCACTCCAAGAGACCCAGTACTTC.

This clonotype has only one observation. Written as DNA, the CDR3 is TGTGCCTGGAAACGGGTTGCGGGTGGCTACACCTTC. Translating gives CAWKRVAGGYTF. V gene TRBV30 combines with J gene TRBJ1-2; no firm D call. The germline CDR1 and CDR2 sequences are GTSNPN and SVGIG (reference sequence). Trimming took off 4 bases at V and 7 bases at J, with 13 bases between the two ends. CDR3 length equals 12 residues.

This clonotype was recorded many times. The chain joins TRBV7-9 to TRBJ2-7; D is possibly TRBD1 (6 bases). Germline V gene lookup returns CDR1 SEHNR and CDR2 FQNEAQ (reference sequence). Trimming pared 4 bases from V and 12 bases from J, leaving 16 bases between. This CDR3 has 12 amino acids. CDR3 coding DNA: TGTGCCAGCAGCTCGATGGGGACATGGGGGTACTTC. Protein product: CASSSMGTWGYF. The entire variable domain, with the rest obtained from reference TRBV7-9 and TRBJ2-7, is as follows: DTGVSQNPRHKITKRGQNVTFRCDPISEHNRLYWYRQTLGQGPEFLTYFQNEAQLEKSRLLSDRFSAERPKGSFSTLEIQRTEQGDSAMYLCASSSMGTWGYFGPGTRLTVT.

The chain uses TRBV12-3 or TRBV12-4 and TRBJ1-5, with D possibly TRBD1 on 5 matching bases. There are 13 residues in the CDR3. Trimming stripped 4 bases from V and 6 bases from J, with 10 bases between. CDR3 DNA: TGTGCCAGCAGTTCCCAGGGAGGTCAGCCCCAGCATTTT. As protein: CASSSQGGQPQHF.

This clonotype was detected only a few times. This chain connects TRBV7-2 to TRBJ2-7; 12 nucleotides match TRBD2. V lost 5 bases and J lost 6; bases outside the gene matches: 11. Germline CDR1 SGHTA, CDR2 FQGNSA. CDR3 length equals 16 residues. CDR3 protein: CASSPRLAGVLREQYF. CDR3 sequence (DNA): TGTGCCAGCAGCCCCCGACTAGCGGGAGTGCTACGCGAGCAGTACTTC.

This clonotype has only a few counts. This chain joins TRBV19 and TRBJ2-1; 9 bases line up with TRBD2. V lost 6 bases and J lost 5; bases outside the gene matches: 5. The CDR3 consists of 14 residues. Looked up from germline, CDR1 is LNHDA and CDR2 is SQIVND (reference sequence). For the CDR3, the DNA is TGTGCCAGTAGGTATCTAGCGGGGCACAATGAGCAGTTCTTC. Protein: CASRYLAGHNEQFF.

J is TRBJ2-7 and V is TRBV7-2; 13 bases align to TRBD2. With 5 bases clipped from V and 1 base from J, the junction kept 5 bases outside the gene matches. Germline CDR1 is SGHTA and CDR2 is FQGNSA. The CDR3 spans 16 residues. CDR3 residues: CASSTRTSGSSYEQYF. The CDR3 region has the DNA TGTGCCAGCAGCACCCGGACTAGCGGGAGTTCCTACGAGCAGTACTTC.

This clonotype was picked up many times. V usage is TRBV7-8 and J usage is TRBJ1-1; D gene ambiguous. The CDR3 has 15 residues. Germline V lookup: CDR1 SGHVS, CDR2 FQNEAQ. The germline V and J ends were trimmed by 3 bases and 0 bases, with 11 bases remaining between them. This CDR3 is CASSLMGGLNTEAFF. CDR3 bases: TGTGCCAGCAGCTTGATGGGCGGATTGAACACTGAAGCTTTCTTT.

This clonotype has a handful of counts. V is TRBV11-2 and J is TRBJ2-1; no definite D call. This CDR3 comprises 13 residues. CDR1 and CDR2 (germline): SGHAT, FQNNGV. Trimming shortened V by 2 bases and J by 8 bases, and 10 bases separated the two germline ends. The DNA of the CDR3 is TGTGCCAGCAGCTTATATCACGGCGATGAGCAGTTCTTC. This translates into CASSLYHGDEQFF. Full variable domain (outside the CDR3, taken from reference TRBV11-2 and TRBJ2-1): EAGVAQSPRYKIIEKRQSVAFWCNPISGHATLYWYQQILGQGPKLLIQFQNNGVVDDSQLPKDRFSAERLKGVDSTLKIQPAKLEDSAVYLCASSLYHGDEQFFGPGTRLTVL.

This clonotype was observed a handful of times. The genes are TRBV7-8 and TRBJ1-1, with D possibly matching TRBD1 (6 bases). Trimming removed 5 bases at V and 4 bases at J, with 17 bases between. The CDR3 length is 15 residues. In germline, CDR1 is SGHVS, CDR2 FQNEAQ. The CDR3 loop reads CASSLRQAARTEAFF. The CDR3, as DNA: TGTGCCAGCAGCCTAAGACAGGCCGCGCGCACTGAAGCTTTCTTT.

The chain joins TRBV20-1 to TRBJ2-1; weak D call: TRBD1 (8 bases). The CDR3 contains 16 residues. The germline V and J ends were trimmed by 0 bases and 7 bases, with 19 bases remaining between them. CDR1 is DFQATT and CDR2 is SNEGSKA in the germline V gene (reference sequence). In DNA form, the CDR3 reads TGCAGTGCTAGAGACCTGTATGGACAGGGAGGGAATGAGCAGTTCTTC. This gives the protein CSARDLYGQGGNEQFF.

This sequence joins TRBV5-1 and TRBJ2-1; 7 nucleotides agree with TRBD1. The ends lost 4 bases at V and 5 bases at J; junction bases unmatched: 3. CDR1 is SGHRS and CDR2 is YFSETQ in the germline V gene. The CDR3 is made up of 13 amino acids. The chain's CDR3 is CASSRTGHNEQFF. For the CDR3, the DNA is TGCGCCAGCAGCCGGACAGGCCACAATGAGCAGTTCTTC.

This clonotype was found a few times. J is TRBJ2-1 and V is TRBV5-1; TRBD2 aligns across 7 bases. The CDR3 has 12 residues. CDR1 is SGHRS and CDR2 is YFSETQ in the germline V gene. With V trimmed by 4 bases and J by 8 bases, 3 bases remained unmatched. CDR3: CASSAGLDEQFF. CDR3 sequence (DNA): TGCGCCAGCAGCGCCGGACTAGATGAGCAGTTCTTC. Combining the CDR3 with reference TRBV5-1 and TRBJ2-1 gives the whole variable domain KAGVTQTPRYLIKTRGQQVTLSCSPISGHRSVSWYQQTPGQGLQFLFEYFSETQRNKGNFPGRFSGRQFSNSRSEMNVSTLELGDSALYLCASSAGLDEQFFGPGTRLTVL.

Ten or more counts support this clonotype. V and J are TRBV7-2 and TRBJ2-1, with D unclear. The CDR3 runs 16 residues. Germline values: CDR1 SGHTA, CDR2 FQGNSA. V was shortened by 5 bases and J by 0 bases, with 14 bases between the two germline ends. The CDR3 sequence: CASSPSFASSYNEQFF. CDR3 DNA: TGTGCCAGCAGCCCCTCGTTTGCTAGCTCCTACAATGAGCAGTTCTTC.

This chain joins TRBV20-1 and TRBJ1-5; D perhaps matches TRBD1 (6 bases). V lost 6 bases, J lost 9 bases, and 15 bases lay in between. This CDR3 spans 12 amino acids. The germline V gene has CDR1 DFQATT and CDR2 SNEGSKA (reference sequence). CDR3 nucleotide sequence: TGCAGTGCAAAAACAGGGCCCGGGCCCCAGCATTTT. Translating gives CSAKTGPGPQHF.

The J gene is TRBJ2-5, the V gene TRBV11-1, with a possible D match to TRBD2 (5 bases). The germline V gene encodes CDR1 SGHAT and CDR2 FQDESV (reference sequence). V gave up 5 bases and J gave up 1 base, with 14 bases separating them. The CDR3 covers 15 residues. As DNA, the CDR3 is TGTGCCAGCAGCGGCCGGGGTGGACCCCAAGAGACCCAGTACTTC. Its protein is CASSGRGGPQETQYF.

The CDR3 DNA reads TGTGCCAGCAGTTCGCTCACATTGGGACTCTTTGGTAAAAAGGTTAACACTGAAGCTTTCTTT. It is translated as CASSSLTLGLFGKKVNTEAFF. The chain has TRBV12-3 or TRBV12-4 and TRBJ1-1; tentatively, D is TRBD1 (5 bases). V gave up 4 bases and J gave up 2 bases, with 32 bases separating them. The CDR3 contains 21 residues.

This clonotype was observed a few times. The V and J genes are TRBV7-9 and TRBJ2-1; D may be TRBD2 (6 bases). The germline V gene has CDR1 SEHNR and CDR2 FQNEAQ (reference sequence). CDR3 length: 20 amino acids. With 2 bases removed from V and 9 bases from J, the gap between germline ends came to 32 bases. The CDR3 coding sequence is TGTGCCAGCAGCTTAAGGGCGGTAGTAGCGGCACCATCCCCGCGCGGTGAGCAGTTCTTC. Residues: CASSLRAVVAAPSPRGEQFF.

The rearrangement joins TRBV2 to TRBJ1-2; D remains unclear. The CDR3 spans 15 residues. V lost 6 bases, J lost 3 bases, and 17 bases lay in between. Germline CDR1 and CDR2: SNHLY and FYNNEI. The CDR3 DNA sequence: TGTGCCAGCAGCGACTTTCTCGGGAGGGACTATGGCTACACCTTC. It codes for CASSDFLGRDYGYTF.

Only a few counts were recorded for this clonotype. J is TRBJ2-2 and V is TRBV28; no reliable D call. CDR1 and CDR2 (germline): MDHEN, SYDVKM. The V end lost 7 bases, the J end lost 5 bases, and 14 bases lay between the germline ends. The CDR3 length is 14 residues. In nucleotides, the CDR3 is TGTGCCAGCAAGGGCGCTTTAGTTACCGGGGAGCTGTTTTTT. This codes for CASKGALVTGELFF. Based on the CDR3 plus reference TRBV28 and TRBJ2-2, the full variable domain is DVKVTQSSRYLVKRTGEKVFLECVQDMDHENMFWYRQDPGLGLRLIYFSYDVKMKEKGDIPEGYSVSREKKERFSLILESASTNQTSMYLCASKGALVTGELFFGEGSRLTVL.